This T cell receptor (beta chain) was sequenced in a study of blood T cell repertoires in COVID-19. Study in general: Sources were T cells, B-cell-depleted T cells, or PBMCs; the material itself was cDNA or gDNA.

While infection was still active, Seattle patients were enrolled and then followed longitudinally. V lost 7 bases to trimming and J lost 5 bases; unmatched junction nucleotides: 5. Looked up from germline, CDR1 is SNHLY and CDR2 is FYNNEI. CDR3 length equals 13 residues. Here immunoSEQ multiplex PCR was the method, and the copy in TCRdb shows in-frame clones only, minus some. The sample has a few hundred thousand clones, 85% to 90% seen once. Sequencing was carried out using peripheral blood. This receptor was obtained from a man in his late teens or twenties with COVID-19, enrolled during active disease. The chain has TRBV2 and TRBJ2-5; 9 nucleotides line up with TRBD1. CDR3 sequence reads: CASTTGGRETQYF. The CDR3, as DNA: TGTGCCAGCACGACAGGGGGGAGGGAGACCCAGTACTTC.